This TCR beta chain comes out of a study of T cell clones after liver transplantation. This CDR3 is 15 amino acids long. J lost 7 bases, V lost 4 bases, and 9 bases had no gene match. Germline CDR1 is SNHLY and CDR2 is FYNNEI. Data came from immunoSEQ multiplex PCR; TCRdb stores just in-frame clones and leaves some out. The sample holds tens of thousands of clones, roughly 85% seen once. The receptor comes from a human patient who received a liver transplant. Some of these T cells may belong to the graft donor. V usage is TRBV2 and J usage is TRBJ1-5; 8 nucleotides match TRBD1. The sequences come from CD4+ T cells from blood, collected about 46 months after liver transplant. In DNA, the CDR3 is TGTGCCAGCAGTGTGCAACAGGGGGTGGCCCAGCCCCAGCATTTT. This gives the protein CASSVQQGVAQPQHF. Together with reference TRBV2 and TRBJ1-5, the CDR3 gives the full variable domain: EPEVTQTPSHQVTQMGQEVILRCVPISNHLYFYWYRQILGQKVEFLVSFYNNEISEKSEIFDDQFSVERPDGSNFTLKIRSTKLEDSAMYFCASSVQQGVAQPQHFGDGTRLSIL.